The clone carrying this T cell receptor beta chain has a count of ten or more. The data belong to a study of neurological immune-mediated disorders. TCRdb called the 5' RACE reads again in MiXCR, with one record for every CDR3 protein. Seen here are some 79,000 distinct CDR3 sequences, roughly an eighth observed once, and the top ten hold approximately 7.5%. The sequence was collected from a woman aged 45-65 years in good health. The sequenced material came from PBMCs.

CDR3: CSAPVASGGYEQYF. The CDR3 DNA reads TGCAGTGCGCCCGTGGCTAGCGGCGGCTACGAGCAGTACTTC. This sequence joins TRBV20-1 and TRBJ2-7, with 7 bases that match TRBD2. The CDR3 runs 14 residues. Germline values: CDR1 DFQATT, CDR2 SNEGSKA (reference sequence). Germline trimming cut 6 bases from V and 3 bases from J; bases unmatched to any gene: 11.